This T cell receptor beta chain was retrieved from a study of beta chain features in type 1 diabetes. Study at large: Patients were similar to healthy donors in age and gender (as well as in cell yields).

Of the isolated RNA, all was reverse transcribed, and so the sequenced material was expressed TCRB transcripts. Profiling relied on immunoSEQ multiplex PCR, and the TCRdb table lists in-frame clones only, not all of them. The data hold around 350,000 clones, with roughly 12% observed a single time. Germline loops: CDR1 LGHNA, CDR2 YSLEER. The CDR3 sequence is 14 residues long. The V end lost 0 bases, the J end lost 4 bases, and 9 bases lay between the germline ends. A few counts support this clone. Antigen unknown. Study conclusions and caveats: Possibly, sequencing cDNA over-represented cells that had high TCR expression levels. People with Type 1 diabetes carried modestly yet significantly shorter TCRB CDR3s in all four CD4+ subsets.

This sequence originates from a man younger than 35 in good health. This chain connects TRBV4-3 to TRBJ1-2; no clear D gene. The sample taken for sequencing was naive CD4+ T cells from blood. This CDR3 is CASSQDLGLYGYTF. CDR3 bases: TGCGCCAGCAGCCAAGATTTGGGCCTCTATGGCTACACCTTC.